Shown below are 22 T cell receptor beta chains from a single sample sequenced in a study of immunodeficiency. Study-level results: Patients and controls had similar CD4+ T cell V-J pairing and entropy.

The antigens these receptors bind are not known. Method: immunoSEQ multiplex PCR; TCRdb's copy keeps in-frame clones and lacks some. The sample has approximately 2,300 clones; nearly 90% are singletons. The sequencing sample was made of CD4+ T cells from blood. These receptors all come from a girl aged 10 to 17 with POLD1 deficiency.

The DNA of the CDR3 is TGTGCCAGCGGGGGGAGGACACATAGACCTAACTATGGCTACACCTTC. Translation: CASGGRTHRPNYGYTF. The chain carries TRBV2 and TRBJ1-2; D is possibly TRBD1 (5 bases). The V end lost 8 bases, the J end lost 0 bases, and 19 bases lay between the germline ends. The CDR3 length is 16 residues. Germline V CDR1 and CDR2: SNHLY, FYNNEI.

The chain uses TRBV29-1 and TRBJ2-1; 9 bases line up with TRBD1. After removal of 2 bases from V and 8 bases from J, the junction contained 7 bases not matched to a gene. CDR3 size: 14 residues. Germline CDR1 is SQVTM and CDR2 is ANQGSEA. CDR3 sequence reads: CSVEKSDRGYEQFF. Here the CDR3 DNA reads TGCAGCGTTGAAAAGAGCGACAGGGGGTATGAGCAGTTCTTC.

The chain has TRBV20-1 and TRBJ2-7; a possible D gene is TRBD1 (5 bases). V was shortened by 2 bases and J by 4 bases, with 6 bases between the two germline ends. The CDR3 runs to 11 residues. Germline V CDR1 and CDR2: DFQATT, SNEGSKA (reference sequence). CDR3 bases: TGCAGTGCTAGACAGGGTTACGAGCAGTACTTC. Translating it yields CSARQGYEQYF.

The chain couples TRBV25-1 to TRBJ2-2; the D gene is possibly TRBD2 (7 bases). Trimming took off 1 base at V and 4 bases at J, with 13 bases between the two ends. The V gene's germline CDR1 is MGHDK and CDR2 SYGVNS. This CDR3 spans 16 amino acids. The CDR3 loop is CASSEWEGVSTGELFF. CDR3 DNA sequence: TGTGCCAGCAGTGAATGGGAGGGGGTGAGCACCGGGGAGCTGTTTTTT.

The J gene is TRBJ2-6, the V gene TRBV13; the D gene is possibly TRBD2 (5 bases). The length of the CDR3 is 15 residues. V was clipped by 5 bases and J by 2 bases, with 10 bases between them. Germline CDR1 and CDR2: PRHDT and FYEKMQ (reference sequence). CDR3 residues: CASSPEGPGANVLTF. The CDR3 region has the DNA TGTGCCAGCAGCCCAGAGGGTCCTGGGGCCAACGTCCTGACTTTC.

The chain carries TRBV27 and TRBJ2-1; 8 nucleotides align to TRBD1. The length of the CDR3 is 18 residues. Germline V gene data show CDR1 as MNHEY and CDR2 as SMNVEV (reference sequence). The trim removed 3 bases at V and 1 base at J, leaving 11 bases unmatched. CDR3 protein: CASSFRRIRQGSYNEQFF. In DNA form, the CDR3 reads TGTGCCAGCAGTTTTAGACGAATTAGACAGGGGTCCTACAATGAGCAGTTCTTC.

The chain couples TRBV7-9 to TRBJ2-3; 7 bases fit TRBD2. The CDR3 loop spans 15 amino acids. CDR1 is SEHNR, CDR2 FQNEAQ, per germline (reference sequence). V lost 2 bases and J lost 2; bases outside the gene matches: 4. For the CDR3, the DNA is TGTGCCAGCAGCTTAAGGGCGGGAGCCACAGATACGCAGTATTTT. Encoded protein: CASSLRAGATDTQYF. Complete variable domain (other parts from reference TRBV7-9 and TRBJ2-3): DTGVSQNPRHKITKRGQNVTFRCDPISEHNRLYWYRQTLGQGPEFLTYFQNEAQLEKSRLLSDRFSAERPKGSFSTLEIQRTEQGDSAMYLCASSLRAGATDTQYFGPGTRLTVL.

This rearrangement joins TRBV4-1 to TRBJ2-7, with D hard to call. This CDR3 region has 16 residues. V lost 1 base and J lost 6, with 19 bases in between. From germline, CDR1 is MGHRA and CDR2 YSYEKL. The CDR3 nucleotides are TGCGCCAGCAGCCAAGTTGAGTATCCCCCTTGGGGCGAGCAGTACTTC. Encoded protein: CASSQVEYPPWGEQYF.

The genes are TRBV9 and TRBJ2-3, with 9 nucleotides matching TRBD2. V shed 0 bases, J shed 2 bases, and the junction held 10 bases outside the gene matches. Germline assignment: CDR1 SGDLS and CDR2 YYNGEE. The CDR3 covers 18 residues. For the CDR3, the DNA is TGTGCCAGCAGCGTAGTAATAGCGGGAGAAGGGGCCACAGATACGCAGTATTTT. Translation: CASSVVIAGEGATDTQYF.

This clone was seen a few times. The chain couples TRBV7-9 to TRBJ2-3; D gene ambiguous. This CDR3 has 11 amino acids. The V gene's germline CDR1 is SEHNR and CDR2 FQNEAQ (reference sequence). The V and J ends lost 3 bases and 6 bases respectively, with 4 bases between them. This CDR3 is CASSFGDTQYF. The CDR3, as DNA: TGTGCCAGCAGCTTCGGGGATACGCAGTATTTT. The complete variable domain, with remaining parts taken from reference TRBV7-9 and TRBJ2-3, reads DTGVSQNPRHKITKRGQNVTFRCDPISEHNRLYWYRQTLGQGPEFLTYFQNEAQLEKSRLLSDRFSAERPKGSFSTLEIQRTEQGDSAMYLCASSFGDTQYFGPGTRLTVL.

This clone was found once. V and J are TRBV3-1 (or the pseudogene TRBV3-2) and TRBJ2-5; D gene ambiguous. Trimming removed 0 bases at V and 0 bases at J, with 5 bases between. The CDR3 is 14 residues long. Germline V gene sequence: CDR1 LGHDT, CDR2 YNNKEL (reference sequence). The CDR3 region is CASSQDVDQETQYF. The CDR3, as DNA: TGTGCCAGCAGCCAAGATGTGGACCAAGAGACCCAGTACTTC.

The chain uses TRBV18 and TRBJ2-5; D is uncertain. This CDR3 comprises 14 residues. Deletions cut 0 bases from V and 3 bases from J, with 8 bases between. CDR1 is KGHSH and CDR2 is LQKENI in the germline V gene. The CDR3 bases are TGTGCCAGCTCACCACCGGGAACTAAAGAGACCCAGTACTTC. The encoded protein is CASSPPGTKETQYF.

This clone was seen a single time. This chain links TRBV12-3 or TRBV12-4 with TRBJ2-5; possible D gene TRBD1, 6 bases. The length of the CDR3 is 13 residues. The V end was cut by 6 bases, the J end by 4 bases, with 12 bases between. CDR3 in amino acids: CASRPTGIETQYF. In nucleotides, the CDR3 is TGTGCCAGCAGACCGACAGGTATAGAGACCCAGTACTTC.

The rearrangement links TRBV15 to TRBJ2-3, with D possibly being TRBD2 (7 bases). Trimming stripped 0 bases from V and 1 base from J, with 14 bases between. This CDR3 region has 17 residues. Per germline, CDR1 LNHNV and CDR2 YYDKDF (reference sequence). The CDR3 spells CATSRDLRGTRTDTQYF. The CDR3 nucleotides read TGTGCCACCAGCAGAGATCTGCGGGGGACACGCACAGATACGCAGTATTTT.

The chain joins TRBV7-9 to TRBJ2-4; 7 bases fit TRBD2. V shed 0 bases, J shed 1 base, and the junction held 9 bases outside the gene matches. Germline-derived CDR1 and CDR2 are SEHNR and FQNEAQ (reference sequence). This CDR3 spans 18 amino acids. CDR3 sequence reads: CASSLAGGSQRAKNIQYF. CDR3 sequence (DNA): TGTGCCAGCAGCTTAGCGGGGGGGAGTCAAAGGGCCAAAAACATTCAGTACTTC.

A remark on this clone: Because it lacks the conserved phenylalanine or tryptophan at the end, this CDR3 is likely a read error. The DNA is left out, because the CDR3 cannot be placed on it with certainty; the CDR3 is given as TCRdb lists it. V is TRBV30 and J is TRBJ1-2; TRBD1 was called by the table and not checked on the DNA. Germline assignment: CDR1 GTSNPN and CDR2 SVGIG (reference sequence). Both ends counted, the CDR3 spans 10 residues. This CDR3 is CAWSRTGAGL.

The genes are TRBV7-8 and TRBJ2-3; D call uncertain. The CDR3 covers 14 residues. Germline assignment: CDR1 SGHVS and CDR2 FQNEAQ. The V gene lost 3 bases and the J gene lost 2 bases, with 9 bases spanning the gap. The CDR3 is CASSFRTITDTQYF. CDR3 DNA: TGTGCCAGCAGCTTCAGAACGATCACAGATACGCAGTATTTT.

The chain employs TRBV20-1 and TRBJ1-1; unclear D gene. V shed 3 bases and J shed 2 bases, with 13 bases lying between them. This CDR3 spans 14 amino acids. Germline lookup yields CDR1 DFQATT and CDR2 SNEGSKA (reference sequence). CDR3 amino acids: CSASWGQLNTEAFF. As DNA, the CDR3 is TGCAGTGCTAGTTGGGGTCAGCTAAACACTGAAGCTTTCTTT.

The chain couples TRBV2 to TRBJ2-5; no firm D call. V was cut by 5 bases and J by 0 bases, with 16 bases left in between. The germline V gene encodes CDR1 SNHLY and CDR2 FYNNEI. CDR3 size: 16 residues. Here the CDR3 reads CASSHRTEYDQETQYF. The DNA for the CDR3 is TGTGCCAGCAGTCATAGGACCGAGTACGACCAAGAGACCCAGTACTTC.

V usage is TRBV7-9 and J usage is TRBJ2-7; D unresolved. This CDR3 contains 12 residues. Germline loops: CDR1 SEHNR, CDR2 FQNEAQ (reference sequence). The V end lost 2 bases, the J end lost 10 bases, and 12 bases lay between the germline ends. CDR3 coding DNA: TGTGCCAGCAGCTTATTGGGCTTCCCTCAGTACTTC. Amino acids: CASSLLGFPQYF.

The rearrangement uses TRBV6-5 and TRBJ2-3, with D perhaps assigned TRBD1 or TRBD2 (6 bases each). Germline-derived CDR1 and CDR2 are MNHEY and SVGAGI. The CDR3 is made up of 15 amino acids. The V end was cut by 5 bases, the J end by 2 bases, with 14 bases between. CDR3 sequence (DNA): TGTGCCAGCAGTAGGGGGGCATACCCCACAGATACGCAGTATTTT. Translation: CASSRGAYPTDTQYF.

The rearrangement links TRBV5-4 to TRBJ2-5, with D possibly being TRBD2 (5 bases). This CDR3 region has 14 residues. Deletions cut 4 bases from V and 2 bases from J, with 12 bases between. The germline CDR1 and CDR2 sequences are SGHNT and YYREEE (reference sequence). The CDR3 sequence is CASSVSEPQETQYF. The CDR3 coding sequence is TGTGCCAGCAGCGTTAGCGAGCCACAAGAGACCCAGTACTTC.